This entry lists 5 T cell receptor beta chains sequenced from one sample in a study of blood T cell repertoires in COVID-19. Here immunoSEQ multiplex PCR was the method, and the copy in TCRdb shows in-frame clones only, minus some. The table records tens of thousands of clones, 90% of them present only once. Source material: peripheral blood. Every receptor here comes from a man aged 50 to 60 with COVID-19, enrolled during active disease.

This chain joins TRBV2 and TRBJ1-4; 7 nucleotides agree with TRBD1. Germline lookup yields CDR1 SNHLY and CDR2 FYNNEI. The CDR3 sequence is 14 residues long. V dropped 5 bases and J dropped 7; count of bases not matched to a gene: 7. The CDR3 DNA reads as TGTGCCAGCAGTAAAGACAGGGACAGTGAAAAACTGTTTTTT. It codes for CASSKDRDSEKLFF.

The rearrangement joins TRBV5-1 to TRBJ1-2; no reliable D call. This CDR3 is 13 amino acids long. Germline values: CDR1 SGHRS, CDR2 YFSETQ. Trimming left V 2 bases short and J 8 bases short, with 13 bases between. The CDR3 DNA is TGCGCCAGCAGCTTCGCGCCAACGGGAGGCTACACCTTC. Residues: CASSFAPTGGYTF. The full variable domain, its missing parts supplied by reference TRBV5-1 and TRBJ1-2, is KAGVTQTPRYLIKTRGQQVTLSCSPISGHRSVSWYQQTPGQGLQFLFEYFSETQRNKGNFPGRFSGRQFSNSRSEMNVSTLELGDSALYLCASSFAPTGGYTFGSGTRLTVV.

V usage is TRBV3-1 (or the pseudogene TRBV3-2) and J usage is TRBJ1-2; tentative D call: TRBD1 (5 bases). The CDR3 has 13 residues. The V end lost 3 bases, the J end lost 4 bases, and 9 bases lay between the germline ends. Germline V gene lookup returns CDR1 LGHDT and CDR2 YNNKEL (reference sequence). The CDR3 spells CASSHIDSYGYTF. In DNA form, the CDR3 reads TGTGCCAGCAGCCATATCGACAGCTATGGCTACACCTTC.

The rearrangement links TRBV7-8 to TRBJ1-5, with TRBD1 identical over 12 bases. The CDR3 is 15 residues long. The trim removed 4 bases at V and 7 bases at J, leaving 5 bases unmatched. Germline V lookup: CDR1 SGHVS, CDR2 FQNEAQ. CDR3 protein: CASSSGQGAGQPQHF. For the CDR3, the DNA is TGTGCCAGCAGCTCGGGACAGGGGGCAGGACAGCCCCAGCATTTT. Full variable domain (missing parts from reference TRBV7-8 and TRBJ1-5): GAGVSQSPRYKVAKRGQDVALRCDPISGHVSLFWYQQALGQGPEFLTYFQNEAQLDKSGLPSDRFFAERPEGSVSTLKIQRTQQEDSAVYLCASSSGQGAGQPQHFGDGTRLSIL.

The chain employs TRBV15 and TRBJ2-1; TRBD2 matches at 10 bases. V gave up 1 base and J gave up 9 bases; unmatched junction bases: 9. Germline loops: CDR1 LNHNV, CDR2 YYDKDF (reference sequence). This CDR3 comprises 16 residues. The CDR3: CATSRGVLAGDREQFF. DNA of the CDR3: TGTGCCACCAGCAGAGGGGTCCTAGCGGGAGATCGTGAGCAGTTCTTC.